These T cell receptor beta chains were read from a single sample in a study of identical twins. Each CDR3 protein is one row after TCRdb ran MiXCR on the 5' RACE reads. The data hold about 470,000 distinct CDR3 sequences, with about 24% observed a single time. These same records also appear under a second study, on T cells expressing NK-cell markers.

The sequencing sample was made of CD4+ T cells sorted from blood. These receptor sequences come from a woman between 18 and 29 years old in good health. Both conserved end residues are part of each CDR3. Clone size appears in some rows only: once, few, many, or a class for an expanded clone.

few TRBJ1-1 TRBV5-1 CASSLSSTEAFF
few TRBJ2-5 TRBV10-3 CAIKGSTSGGDGETQYF
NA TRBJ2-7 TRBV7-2 CASSIDSSALREQYF
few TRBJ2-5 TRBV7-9 CASSLGTGGPGETQYF
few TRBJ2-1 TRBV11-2 CASSSGTRVNEQFF
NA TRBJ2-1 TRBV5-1 CASSLGTSSKSYNEQFF
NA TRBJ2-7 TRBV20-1 CSVLSRGIGEQYF
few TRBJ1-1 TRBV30 CAWTELRTEAFF
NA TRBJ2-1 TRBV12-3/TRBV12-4 CASSSGGGAMGYPYNEQFF
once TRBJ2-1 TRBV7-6 CASSQGLAGGSYNEQFF
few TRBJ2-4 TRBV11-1 CASSPVRSGRGSKNIQYF
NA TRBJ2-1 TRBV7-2 CASSRKSGRSSYNEQFF
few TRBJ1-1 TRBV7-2 CASSSTRDTEAFF
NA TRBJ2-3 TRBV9 CASSVVGGRTDTQYF
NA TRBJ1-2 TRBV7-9 CASSTDSDNYGYTF
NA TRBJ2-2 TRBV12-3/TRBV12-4 CASTGRGLSTGELFF
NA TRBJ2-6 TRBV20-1 CSARDDFGPRSGANVLTF
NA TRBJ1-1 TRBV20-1 CSARSWDSNTEAFF
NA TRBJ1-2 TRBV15 CATSRDSGRYTF
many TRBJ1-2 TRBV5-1 CASSPGTGSYGYTF
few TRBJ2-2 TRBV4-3 CASSQTGGTGELFF
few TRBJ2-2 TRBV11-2 CASSTRTGFTGELFF
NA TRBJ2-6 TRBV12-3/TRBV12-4 CASSRQRIGSGANVLTF
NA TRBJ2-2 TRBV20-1 CSAPGSLAGTGELFF
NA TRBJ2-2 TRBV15 CATSMPFGGGELFF
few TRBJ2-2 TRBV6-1 CASSGLAGGEGELFF
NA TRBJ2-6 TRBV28 CASGVIRTGFVLTF
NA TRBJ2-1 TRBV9 CASSVRERGSNEQFF
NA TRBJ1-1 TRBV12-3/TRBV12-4 CASKVRENTEAFF
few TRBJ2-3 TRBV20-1 CTAGTPSTDTQYF
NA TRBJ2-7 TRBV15 CATSRDHEQYF
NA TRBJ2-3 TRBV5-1 CASSFREQGFGTDTQYF
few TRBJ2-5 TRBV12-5 CASGFAGLKTQYF
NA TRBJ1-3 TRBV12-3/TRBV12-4 CASSQTGAGNTIYF
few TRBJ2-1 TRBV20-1 CSAEYNEQFF
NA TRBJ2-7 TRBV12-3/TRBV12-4 CASSRRAGAWEQYF
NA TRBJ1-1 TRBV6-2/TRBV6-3 CASSYSAGRQGYLNTEAFF
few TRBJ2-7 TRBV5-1 CASSFKGSYEQYF
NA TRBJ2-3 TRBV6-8 CASGPDTQYF
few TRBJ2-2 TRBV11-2 CASSRRGVTGELFF
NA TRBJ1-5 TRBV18 CASSPPGQSSNQPQHF
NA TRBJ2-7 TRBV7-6 CASSSQAGQGSNEQYF
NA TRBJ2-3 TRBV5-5 CASSLGPAGGQVDTQYF
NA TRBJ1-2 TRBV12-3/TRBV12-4 CASRHTGSGAGYTF
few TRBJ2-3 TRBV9 CASSDRGDGTDTQYF
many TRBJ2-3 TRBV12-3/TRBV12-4 CASSSSGGADTQYF
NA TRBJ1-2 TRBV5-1 CASDRHPANYGYTF
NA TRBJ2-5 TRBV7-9 CASSPTLTGMGAQYF
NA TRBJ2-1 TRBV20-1 CSASGTSGAANNEQFF
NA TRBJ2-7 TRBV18 CASSPEQGASGEQYF
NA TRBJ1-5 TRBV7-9 CASSRITGDSNQPQHF
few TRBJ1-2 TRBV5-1 CASSFENYGYTF
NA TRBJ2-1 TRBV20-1 CSARDGTSVEQFF